Presented here are 18 T cell receptor beta chains from one specimen sequenced in a study of T cell responses to AZD1222 COVID-19 vaccine. Clones were sequenced by immunoSEQ multiplex PCR, and TCRdb holds only the in-frame ones, with some missing. The sample includes some 150,000 clones, approximately 94% of them seen just once. The sequencing here drew on peripheral blood, taken on day 0 of AZD1222 vaccination. Source of these receptors: an adult in good health.

The CDR3 sequence is CAIRMTGLDTEAFF. The CDR3 coding sequence is TGTGCCATCAGGATGACAGGTCTCGACACTGAAGCTTTCTTT. The V and J genes are TRBV10-3 and TRBJ1-1; possible D gene TRBD1, 6 bases. Trimming removed 6 bases at V and 3 bases at J, with 14 bases between. The germline V gene has CDR1 ENHRY and CDR2 SYGVKD. The CDR3 is 14 residues long.

This sequence joins TRBV28 and TRBJ1-1; D unresolved. Trimming removed 4 bases from V and 4 bases from J, with 19 bases in between. The CDR3 consists of 16 residues. Germline CDR1 and CDR2: MDHEN and SYDVKM. This chain's CDR3 is CASSSKIWERTTEAFF. The CDR3, as DNA: TGTGCCAGCAGTTCTAAGATATGGGAAAGGACCACTGAAGCTTTCTTT.

The V gene is TRBV7-3, the J gene TRBJ2-7, with no clear D. Trimming took off 2 bases at V and 0 bases at J, with 8 bases between the two ends. The CDR3 contains 14 residues. CDR1 and CDR2 from the germline V gene are SGHTA and FQGTGA. The CDR3 region is CASSLGVNSYEQYF. The DNA for the CDR3 is TGTGCCAGCAGCTTAGGGGTTAACTCCTACGAGCAGTACTTC.

The J gene is TRBJ2-7, the V gene TRBV3-1 (or the pseudogene TRBV3-2), with unresolved D. There are 12 residues in the CDR3. With 4 bases removed from V and 0 bases from J, the gap between germline ends came to 4 bases. CDR1 is LGHDT, CDR2 YNNKEL, per germline (reference sequence). CDR3 in amino acids: CASSRSSYEQYF. Written as DNA, the CDR3 is TGTGCCAGCAGCCGGAGCTCCTACGAGCAGTACTTC.

The rearrangement joins TRBV27 to TRBJ1-3; 9 bases map to TRBD1. The CDR3 loop spans 17 amino acids. The germline V gene encodes CDR1 MNHEY and CDR2 SMNVEV (reference sequence). Trimming took 5 bases from V and 4 from J; bases not matched to a gene: 12. This chain's CDR3 is CASSPTPGTGSGNTIYF. The CDR3 DNA reads TGTGCCAGCAGTCCCACCCCCGGGACAGGGTCCGGAAACACCATATATTTT.

The CDR3 DNA reads as TGTGCCAGCAGTTACTCAACTAGCGGGGTACGGGAGACCCAGTACTTC. It encodes CASSYSTSGVRETQYF. The rearrangement links TRBV6-2 or TRBV6-3 to TRBJ2-5; 10 nucleotides agree with TRBD2. The CDR3 totals 16 residues. CDR1 is MNHEY and CDR2 is SVGEGT in the germline V gene. The J segment lost 5 bases and the V segment lost 0 bases, leaving 6 bases of the junction unmatched.

This sequence joins TRBV6-1 and TRBJ2-1; D remains ambiguous. The CDR3 runs 13 residues. Germline-derived CDR1 and CDR2 are MNHNS and SASEGT. Trimming left V 0 bases short and J 10 bases short, with 10 bases between. The CDR3 nucleotides read TGTGCCAGCAGTGAAGCGCCCGAATGGGAGCAGTTCTTC. It translates to CASSEAPEWEQFF.

This chain uses TRBV7-3 with TRBJ2-3, with 9 positions matching TRBD2. This CDR3 has 15 residues. CDR1 SGHTA and CDR2 FQGTGA come from the germline V gene. V trimming: 5 bases; J trimming: 2 bases; junction bases outside the gene matches: 5. The CDR3 nucleotides are TGTGCCAGCAGCGCTCTAGCGGGGCTCACAGATACGCAGTATTTT. Translation gives CASSALAGLTDTQYF.

This chain links TRBV19 with TRBJ1-5; 7 bases agree with TRBD1. Germline V gives CDR1 LNHDA, CDR2 SQIVND (reference sequence). The CDR3 runs to 14 residues. V was clipped by 6 bases and J by 3 bases; unmatched bases: 5. In DNA, the CDR3 is TGTGCCAGTAGCCTGGGACAGAACAATCAGCCCCAGCATTTT. Amino acid sequence: CASSLGQNNQPQHF.

The chain uses TRBV6-2 or TRBV6-3 and TRBJ1-1; D is unclear. Germline V gene lookup returns CDR1 MNHEY and CDR2 SVGEGT. The V end was cut by 4 bases, the J end by 3 bases, with 9 bases between. This CDR3 has 13 amino acids. CDR3 amino acids: CASSFSYYTEAFF. CDR3 in DNA: TGTGCCAGCAGTTTCTCGTATTACACTGAAGCTTTCTTT.

The chain links TRBV5-1 to TRBJ1-2, with D uncertain. This CDR3 spans 12 amino acids. Between the trimmed V and J ends, which lost 5 bases and 2 bases, there was a span of 7 bases. Germline CDR1 reads SGHRS; CDR2 reads YFSETQ. The CDR3 bases are TGCGCCAGCAGAACGGACAACTATGGCTACACCTTC. It yields the protein CASRTDNYGYTF.

V gene TRBV9 combines with J gene TRBJ1-5; 9 nucleotides agree with TRBD1. The CDR3 loop spans 15 amino acids. V was pared by 2 bases and J by 5 bases, with 5 bases of the junction left unmatched. The V gene's germline CDR1 is SGDLS and CDR2 YYNGEE. The CDR3 reads CASSVGQGWDQPQHF. In DNA form, the CDR3 reads TGTGCCAGCAGCGTCGGACAGGGGTGGGATCAGCCCCAGCATTTT.

The chain uses TRBV10-3 and TRBJ2-7, with D possibly TRBD1 on 5 matching bases. Trimming removed 4 bases at V and 2 bases at J, with 6 bases between. This CDR3 has 12 residues. From germline, CDR1 is ENHRY and CDR2 SYGVKD. CDR3 sequence: CAISGQTYEQYF. Written as DNA, the CDR3 is TGTGCCATCAGTGGACAGACCTACGAGCAGTACTTC.

The chain employs TRBV11-3 and TRBJ2-1; D possibly corresponds to TRBD1 (6 bases). Trimming stripped 5 bases from V and 6 bases from J, with 20 bases between. CDR3 length: 16 amino acids. Germline CDR1 is SGHNT and CDR2 is YENEEA. The CDR3 loop reads CASSPRDRLDSNEQFF. CDR3 sequence (DNA): TGTGCCAGCAGCCCACGCGACAGGCTCGATTCCAATGAGCAGTTCTTC.

The chain has TRBV7-9 and TRBJ2-4; 9 nucleotides match TRBD2. Germline lookup yields CDR1 SEHNR and CDR2 FQNEAQ (reference sequence). The V gene end was trimmed by 5 bases and the J gene end by 4 bases; junction bases not matched to a gene: 3. CDR3 length: 14 residues. CDR3 loop: CASSRTSDKNIQYF. In DNA, the CDR3 is TGTGCCAGCAGCCGGACTAGCGATAAAAACATTCAGTACTTC.

The chain joins TRBV19 to TRBJ2-2; a weak D match, TRBD2 (7 bases). The CDR3 is 15 amino acids. V was cut by 5 bases and J by 6 bases, with 16 bases left in between. In germline, CDR1 is LNHDA, CDR2 SQIVND (reference sequence). The CDR3 DNA sequence: TGTGCCAGTAGTGATTGGGGGGGCAATGCCGGGGAGCTGTTTTTT. Its protein is CASSDWGGNAGELFF.

The chain is built from TRBV24-1 and TRBJ1-3; D is ambiguous. The V gene's germline CDR1 is KGHDR and CDR2 SFDVKD. The CDR3 sequence is 14 residues long. V dropped 3 bases and J dropped 0 bases, with 5 bases sitting between them. The CDR3 loop reads CATSDAFSGNTIYF. The CDR3 DNA is TGTGCCACCAGTGATGCCTTCTCTGGAAACACCATATATTTT.

The chain employs TRBV7-2 and TRBJ2-7; 12 nucleotides match TRBD2. The CDR3 consists of 17 residues. The germline V gene encodes CDR1 SGHTA and CDR2 FQGNSA. J gave up 2 bases and V 5 bases, and 10 bases lay outside the gene matches. The CDR3, as DNA: TGTGCCAGCAGCCCCGTCCCCGCTAGCGGGGGGGCCTACGAGCAGTACTTC. Protein product: CASSPVPASGGAYEQYF.